This T cell receptor beta chain was identified in a study of blood T cell repertoires in COVID-19. Repertoires were generated with immunoSEQ multiplex PCR, while TCRdb's copy carries only in-frame clones and drops some. The sample carries about 180,000 clones, around 80% recorded once. This CDR3 has 12 residues. The ends were cut back, 7 bases at V and 7 bases at J, with 11 bases in the middle. The clonotype originates from a human donor in a cohort sampled during active COVID-19. Specimen: peripheral blood. The rearrangement joins TRBV12-3 or TRBV12-4 to TRBJ2-1; tentative D call: TRBD2 (6 bases). CDR3 sequence (DNA): TGTGCCAGCACGGGGGAGAGGAATGAGCAGTTCTTC. As protein: CASTGERNEQFF.